This TCR beta chain appears in the sequencing data of a study of read filtering for tumor transcriptome and immune sequencing. Study information: R-ISS stage counts were roughly eight for I, 16 for II, roughly seven for III. Study findings and constraints: Single-read clonotypes: roughly 86% of IR-seq clonotypes (around 3.5% of reads), around three quarters of RNA-seq clonotypes (roughly 49% of reads). Correlation between methods rose after single-read clonotypes were removed.

The V segment lost 7 bases and the J segment 4 bases; nucleotides outside the gene matches: 3. CDR3 length: 12 amino acids. Germline lookup yields CDR1 MNHEY and CDR2 SVGEGT. This clonotype was seen at least ten times. Its antigen remains unknown. The library was built from approximately 400 ng RNA with molecular barcoded adaptors for alpha/delta and beta/gamma chains. MiXCR was run by TCRdb on the reads, yielding one entry per CDR3 protein. This sample carries over 45,000 distinct CDR3 sequences, 20% of them seen once, and the ten largest clones take 30% to 45%. This sequence joins TRBV6-2 or TRBV6-3 and TRBJ1-1; 7 bases fit TRBD1. Sequencing used a population of CD138-negative cells sorted from bone marrow. The source is a donor at least 40 years old with multiple myeloma. The CDR3 region is CASNRGSTEAFF. CDR3 sequence (DNA): TGTGCCAGCAACAGGGGTAGCACTGAAGCTTTCTTT.